These T cell receptor beta chains were read from a single sample in a study of graft-versus-host responses after intestinal transplantation. Profiling relied on immunoSEQ multiplex PCR, and the TCRdb table lists in-frame clones only, not all of them. The table records about 12,000 clones, about a third of them present only once. The source was alloreactive CD8+ T cells from a mixed lymphocyte reaction culture, collected before intestinal transplant. These receptors were collected from a human patient who received an intestinal transplant. CDR3s include the opening cysteine and the closing phenylalanine or tryptophan. D genes are given only for firm matches. Clone size is stated in some rows and not others, as once, few, many or a class when expanded.

V gene: TRBV6-6; clone size: once; J gene: TRBJ2-1; D gene: TRBD2; CDR3 protein: CASSPSTSLDNEQFF; CDR3 DNA: TGTGCCAGCAGTCCGTCGACTAGCTTGGACAATGAGCAGTTCTTC
V gene: TRBV27; clone size: -; J gene: TRBJ1-1; D gene: -; CDR3 protein: CASSLRGTINTEAFF; CDR3 DNA: TGTGCCAGCAGTTTAAGGGGTACGATTAACACTGAAGCTTTCTTT
V gene: TRBV4-2; clone size: once; J gene: TRBJ1-5; D gene: -; CDR3 protein: CASGGTQYSNQPQHF; CDR3 DNA: TGTGCCAGTGGAGGGACCCAATATAGCAATCAGCCCCAGCATTTT
V gene: TRBV7-6; clone size: -; J gene: TRBJ2-1; D gene: TRBD2; CDR3 protein: CASSLVPLAGDSNEQFF; CDR3 DNA: TGTGCCAGCAGCTTAGTTCCACTAGCGGGAGACAGCAATGAGCAGTTCTTC
V gene: TRBV28; clone size: medium-sized; J gene: TRBJ1-5; D gene: -; CDR3 protein: CASSASNQPQHF; CDR3 DNA: TGTGCCAGCAGCGCTAGCAATCAGCCCCAGCATTTT
V gene: TRBV7-2; clone size: -; J gene: TRBJ2-7; D gene: -; CDR3 protein: CASSSALTYYEQYF; CDR3 DNA: TGTGCCAGCAGCTCCGCCCTGACATACTACGAGCAGTACTTC
V gene: TRBV4-1; clone size: -; J gene: TRBJ2-5; D gene: -; CDR3 protein: CASSQDLNILQETQYF; CDR3 DNA: TGCGCCAGCAGCCAAGATTTAAACATCTTACAAGAGACCCAGTACTTC
V gene: TRBV14; clone size: few; J gene: TRBJ1-4; D gene: -; CDR3 protein: CASSQYQGLGEKLFF; CDR3 DNA: TGTGCCAGCAGCCAGTACCAGGGTCTTGGGGAAAAACTGTTTTTT
V gene: TRBV19; clone size: medium-sized; J gene: TRBJ2-7; D gene: -; CDR3 protein: CASSIDLSGDGYEQYF; CDR3 DNA: TGTGCCAGTAGTATAGATCTGTCGGGGGACGGGTACGAGCAGTACTTC
V gene: TRBV19; clone size: -; J gene: TRBJ2-7; D gene: TRBD1; CDR3 protein: CASTRTGTLAEQYF; CDR3 DNA: TGTGCCAGTACTAGGACAGGGACCCTCGCCGAGCAGTACTTC
V gene: TRBV4-2; clone size: once; J gene: TRBJ2-1; D gene: TRBD2; CDR3 protein: CASSLPGTSGSSNEQFF; CDR3 DNA: TGTGCCAGCAGCCTCCCAGGGACTAGCGGGAGTTCAAATGAGCAGTTCTTC
V gene: TRBV5-5; clone size: -; J gene: TRBJ2-7; D gene: -; CDR3 protein: CASSLGPLVGGTSYEQYF; CDR3 DNA: TGTGCCAGCAGCTTAGGCCCCTTAGTGGGGGGAACCTCCTACGAGCAGTACTTC
V gene: TRBV15; clone size: few; J gene: TRBJ2-7; D gene: -; CDR3 protein: CATSSGPRGHSYEQYF; CDR3 DNA: TGTGCCACCAGCAGTGGGCCGCGGGGGCACTCCTACGAGCAGTACTTC
V gene: TRBV4-2; clone size: -; J gene: TRBJ2-7; D gene: TRBD2; CDR3 protein: CASSHLPSGRYEQYF; CDR3 DNA: TGTGCCAGCAGCCACCTCCCTAGCGGGCGCTACGAGCAGTACTTC
V gene: TRBV7-3; clone size: few; J gene: TRBJ2-7; D gene: -; CDR3 protein: CASSPFILGPGKVYEQYF; CDR3 DNA: TGTGCCAGCAGCCCCTTCATATTGGGGCCAGGGAAAGTCTACGAGCAGTACTTC